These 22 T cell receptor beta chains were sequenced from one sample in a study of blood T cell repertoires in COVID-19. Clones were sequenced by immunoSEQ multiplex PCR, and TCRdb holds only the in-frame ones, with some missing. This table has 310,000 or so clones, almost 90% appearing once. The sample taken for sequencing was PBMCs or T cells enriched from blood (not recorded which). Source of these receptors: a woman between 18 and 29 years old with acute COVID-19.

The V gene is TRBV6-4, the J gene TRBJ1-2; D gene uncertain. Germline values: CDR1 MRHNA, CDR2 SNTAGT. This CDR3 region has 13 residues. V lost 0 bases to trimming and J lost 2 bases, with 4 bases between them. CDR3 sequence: CASSDSTNYGYTF. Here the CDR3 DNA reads TGTGCCAGCAGTGACTCGACAAACTATGGCTACACCTTC.

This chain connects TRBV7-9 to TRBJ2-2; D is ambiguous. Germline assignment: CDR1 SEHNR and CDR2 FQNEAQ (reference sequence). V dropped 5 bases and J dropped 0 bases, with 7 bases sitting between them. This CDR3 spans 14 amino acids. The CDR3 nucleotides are TGTGCCAGCAGCGTTACAGCGAACACCGGGGAGCTGTTTTTT. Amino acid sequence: CASSVTANTGELFF.

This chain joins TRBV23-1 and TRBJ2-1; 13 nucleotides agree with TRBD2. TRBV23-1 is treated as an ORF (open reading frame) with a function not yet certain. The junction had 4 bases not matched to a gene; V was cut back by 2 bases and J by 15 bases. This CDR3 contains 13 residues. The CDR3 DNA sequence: TGCGCCAGCAGTCAACGGACTAGCGGGAGTAGGTTCTTC. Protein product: CASSQRTSGSRFF.

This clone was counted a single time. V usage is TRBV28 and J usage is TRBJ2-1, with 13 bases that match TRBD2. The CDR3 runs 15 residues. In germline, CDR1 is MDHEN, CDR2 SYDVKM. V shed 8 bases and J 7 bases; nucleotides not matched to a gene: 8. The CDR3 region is CASGDWTSGSNEQFF. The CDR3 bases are TGTGCCAGCGGGGATTGGACTAGCGGGAGTAATGAGCAGTTCTTC. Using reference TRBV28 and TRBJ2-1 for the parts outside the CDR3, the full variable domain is DVKVTQSSRYLVKRTGEKVFLECVQDMDHENMFWYRQDPGLGLRLIYFSYDVKMKEKGDIPEGYSVSREKKERFSLILESASTNQTSMYLCASGDWTSGSNEQFFGPGTRLTVL.

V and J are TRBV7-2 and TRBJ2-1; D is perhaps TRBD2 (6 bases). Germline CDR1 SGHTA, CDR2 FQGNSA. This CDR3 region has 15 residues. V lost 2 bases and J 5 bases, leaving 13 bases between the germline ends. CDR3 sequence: CASSLRREPDNEQFF. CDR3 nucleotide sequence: TGTGCCAGCAGCTTACGACGGGAGCCGGACAATGAGCAGTTCTTC.

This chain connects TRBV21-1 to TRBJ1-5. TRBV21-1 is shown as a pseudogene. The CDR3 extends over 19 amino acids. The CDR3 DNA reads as TGTGCCAGCATAAACTTCGACTCCTTCCTGATGTGGGGCAATCAGCCCCAGCATTTT. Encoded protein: CASINFDSFLMWGNQPQHF.

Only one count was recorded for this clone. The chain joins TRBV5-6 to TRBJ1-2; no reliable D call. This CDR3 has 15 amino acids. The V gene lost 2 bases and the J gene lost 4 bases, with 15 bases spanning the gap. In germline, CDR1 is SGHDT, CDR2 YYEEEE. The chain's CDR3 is CASSFNGIDFYGYTF. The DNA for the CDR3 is TGTGCCAGCAGCTTTAACGGAATTGACTTCTATGGCTACACCTTC.

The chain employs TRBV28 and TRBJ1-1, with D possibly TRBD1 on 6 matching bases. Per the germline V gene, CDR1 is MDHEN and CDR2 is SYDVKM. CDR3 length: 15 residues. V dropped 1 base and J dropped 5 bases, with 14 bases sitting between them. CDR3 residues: CASSLSGAIWTEAFF. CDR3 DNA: TGTGCCAGCAGTTTATCAGGGGCAATTTGGACTGAAGCTTTCTTT.

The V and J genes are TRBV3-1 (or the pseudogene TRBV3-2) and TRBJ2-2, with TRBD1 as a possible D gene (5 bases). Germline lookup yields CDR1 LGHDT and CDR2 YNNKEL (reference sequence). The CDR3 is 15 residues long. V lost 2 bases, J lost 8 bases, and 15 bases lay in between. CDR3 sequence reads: CASSQRTYPTGELFF. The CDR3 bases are TGTGCCAGCAGCCAAAGGACATACCCGACTGGGGAGCTGTTTTTT.

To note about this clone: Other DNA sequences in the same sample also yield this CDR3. Here the CDR3 reads CASSPGGDQPQHF. The CDR3 DNA follows: TGTGCCAGCTCACCGGGGGGTGATCAGCCCCAGCATTTT. This chain joins TRBV18 and TRBJ1-5; D might be TRBD1 (5 bases). The CDR3 is 13 residues long. V gave up 3 bases and J gave up 5 bases, with 8 bases separating them. Germline V gives CDR1 KGHSH, CDR2 LQKENI.

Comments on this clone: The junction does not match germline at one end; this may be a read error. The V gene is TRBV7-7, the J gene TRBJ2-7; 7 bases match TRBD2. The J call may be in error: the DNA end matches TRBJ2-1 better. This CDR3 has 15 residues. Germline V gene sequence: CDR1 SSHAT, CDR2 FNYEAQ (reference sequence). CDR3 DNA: TGTGCTAGCAGCCCTAGCGGATCTTCCTACAATGAGCAGTTCTTC. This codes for CASSPSGSSYNEQFF.

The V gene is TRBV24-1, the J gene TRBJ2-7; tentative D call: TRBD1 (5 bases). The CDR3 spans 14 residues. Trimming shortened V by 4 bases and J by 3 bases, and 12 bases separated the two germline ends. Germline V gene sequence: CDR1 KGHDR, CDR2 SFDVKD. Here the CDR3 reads CATSESRAGYEQYF. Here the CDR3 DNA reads TGTGCCACCAGTGAGAGCAGGGCCGGCTACGAGCAGTACTTC.

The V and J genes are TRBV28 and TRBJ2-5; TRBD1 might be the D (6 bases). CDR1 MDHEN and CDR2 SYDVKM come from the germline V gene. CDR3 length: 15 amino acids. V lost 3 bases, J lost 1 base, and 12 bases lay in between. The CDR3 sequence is CASSFDRRRQETQYF. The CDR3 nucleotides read TGTGCCAGCAGTTTCGACAGGCGTCGCCAAGAGACCCAGTACTTC.

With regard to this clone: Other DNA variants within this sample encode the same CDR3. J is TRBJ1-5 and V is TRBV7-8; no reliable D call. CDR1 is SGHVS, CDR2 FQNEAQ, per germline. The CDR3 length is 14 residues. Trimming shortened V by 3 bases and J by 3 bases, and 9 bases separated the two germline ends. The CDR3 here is CASSFLFSNQPQHF. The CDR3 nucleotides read TGTGCCAGCAGCTTTCTCTTCTCCAATCAGCCCCAGCATTTT. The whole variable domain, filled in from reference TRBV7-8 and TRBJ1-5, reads GAGVSQSPRYKVAKRGQDVALRCDPISGHVSLFWYQQALGQGPEFLTYFQNEAQLDKSGLPSDRFFAERPEGSVSTLKIQRTQQEDSAVYLCASSFLFSNQPQHFGDGTRLSIL.

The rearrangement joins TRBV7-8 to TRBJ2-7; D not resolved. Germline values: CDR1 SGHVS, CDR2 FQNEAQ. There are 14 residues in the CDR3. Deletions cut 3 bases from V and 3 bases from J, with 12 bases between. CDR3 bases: TGTGCCAGCAGCTTTGGTGGCCTGAACTACGAGCAGTACTTC. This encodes CASSFGGLNYEQYF.

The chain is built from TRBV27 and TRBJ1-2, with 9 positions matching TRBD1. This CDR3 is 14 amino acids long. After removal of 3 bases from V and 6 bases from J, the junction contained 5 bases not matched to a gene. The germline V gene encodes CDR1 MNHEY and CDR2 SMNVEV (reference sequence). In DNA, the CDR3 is TGTGCCAGCAGTTTCCACAGGGGGCACGATGGCTACACCTTC. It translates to CASSFHRGHDGYTF.

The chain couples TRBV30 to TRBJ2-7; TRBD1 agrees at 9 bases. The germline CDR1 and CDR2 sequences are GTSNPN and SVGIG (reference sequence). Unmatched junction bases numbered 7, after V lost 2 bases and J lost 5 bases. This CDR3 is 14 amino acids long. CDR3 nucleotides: TGTGCCTGGAGTTCCGGGACAGGGCGGCACGAGCAGTACTTC. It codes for CAWSSGTGRHEQYF.

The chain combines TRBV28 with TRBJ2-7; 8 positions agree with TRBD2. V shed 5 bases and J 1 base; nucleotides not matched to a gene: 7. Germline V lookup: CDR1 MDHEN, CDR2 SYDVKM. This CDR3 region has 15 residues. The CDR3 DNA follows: TGTGCCAGCAGTATTAGCACTAGCGGATCCTACGAGCAGTACTTC. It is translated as CASSISTSGSYEQYF.

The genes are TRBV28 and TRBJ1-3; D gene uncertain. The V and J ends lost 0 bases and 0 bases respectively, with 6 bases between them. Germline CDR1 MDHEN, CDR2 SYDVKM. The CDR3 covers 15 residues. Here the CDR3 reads CASSLWPSSGNTIYF. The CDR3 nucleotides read TGTGCCAGCAGTTTATGGCCCAGCTCTGGAAACACCATATATTTT.

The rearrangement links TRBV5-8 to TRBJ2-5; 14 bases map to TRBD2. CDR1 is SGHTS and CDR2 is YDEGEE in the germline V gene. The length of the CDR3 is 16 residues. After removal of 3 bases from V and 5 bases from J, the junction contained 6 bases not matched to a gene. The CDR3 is CASSWGTSGSLETQYF. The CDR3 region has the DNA TGTGCCAGCAGCTGGGGGACTAGCGGGAGCTTGGAGACCCAGTACTTC.

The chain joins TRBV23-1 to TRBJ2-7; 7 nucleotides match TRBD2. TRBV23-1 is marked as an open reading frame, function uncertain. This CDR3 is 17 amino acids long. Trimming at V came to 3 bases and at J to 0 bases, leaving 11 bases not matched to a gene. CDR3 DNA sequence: TGCGCCAGCAGTCAGCCAGCGGGGCATACCGACTCCTACGAGCAGTACTTC. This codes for CASSQPAGHTDSYEQYF.

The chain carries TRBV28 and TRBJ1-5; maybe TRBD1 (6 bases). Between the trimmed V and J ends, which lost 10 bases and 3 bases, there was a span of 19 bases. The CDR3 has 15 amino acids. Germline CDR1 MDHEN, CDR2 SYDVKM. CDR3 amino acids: CANSRGGRDNQPQHF. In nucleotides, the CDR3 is TGTGCCAACTCCCGGGGGGGGCGGGACAATCAGCCCCAGCATTTT. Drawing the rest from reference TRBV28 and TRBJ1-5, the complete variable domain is DVKVTQSSRYLVKRTGEKVFLECVQDMDHENMFWYRQDPGLGLRLIYFSYDVKMKEKGDIPEGYSVSREKKERFSLILESASTNQTSMYLCANSRGGRDNQPQHFGDGTRLSIL.